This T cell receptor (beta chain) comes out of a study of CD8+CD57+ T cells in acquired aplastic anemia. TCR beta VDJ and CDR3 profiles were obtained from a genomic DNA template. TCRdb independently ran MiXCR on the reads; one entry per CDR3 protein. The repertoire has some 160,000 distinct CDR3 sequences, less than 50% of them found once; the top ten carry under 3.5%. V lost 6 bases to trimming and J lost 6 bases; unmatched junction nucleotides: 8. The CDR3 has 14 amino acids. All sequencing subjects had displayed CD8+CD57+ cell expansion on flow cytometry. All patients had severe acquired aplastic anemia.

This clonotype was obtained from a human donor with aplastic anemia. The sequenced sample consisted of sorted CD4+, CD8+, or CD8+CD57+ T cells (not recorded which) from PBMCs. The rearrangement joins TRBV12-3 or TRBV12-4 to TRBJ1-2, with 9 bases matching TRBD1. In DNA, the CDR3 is TGTGCCAGCAGCCCGGAGGGACAGGGAAATGGCTACACCTTC. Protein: CASSPEGQGNGYTF.